The 10 T cell receptor beta chains presented below share a single source sample, sequenced in a study of breast tumors, draining lymph nodes, adjacent tissues. TCRdb re-analysed the multiplex PCR reads in MiXCR, keeping a single row per CDR3 protein. The profile covers about 130,000 distinct CDR3 sequences, with 15% to 20% appearing a single time and about 3.5% taken by the ten largest. The lymph nodes were axillary draining lymph nodes from breast cancer patients. The sample taken for sequencing was axillary lymph node tissue. The receptors here all came from a female donor with breast cancer. Some clones in this sample may be carry-over from other donors' samples.

This clonotype was observed many times. The chain uses TRBV4-1 and TRBJ1-4, with D perhaps matching TRBD1 (5 bases). The CDR3 length is 15 residues. Germline V gene data show CDR1 as MGHRA and CDR2 as YSYEKL. Trimming shortened V by 4 bases and J by 7 bases, and 16 bases separated the two germline ends. As DNA, the CDR3 is TGCGCCAGCAGCCTAACATGGGTGAGGGGTGAAAAACTGTTTTTT. Protein: CASSLTWVRGEKLFF.

This clonotype was counted many times. The V gene is TRBV7-3, the J gene TRBJ2-6; D is uncertain. This CDR3 comprises 14 residues. V was trimmed by 6 bases and J by 0 bases, leaving 6 bases between them. CDR1 is SGHTA and CDR2 is FQGTGA in the germline V gene. CDR3 region: CASREYSGANVLTF. The CDR3 bases are TGTGCCAGCAGGGAGTACTCTGGGGCCAACGTCCTGACTTTC.

This clonotype occurred many times. This chain connects TRBV19 to TRBJ1-2; TRBD1 agrees at 9 bases. Germline V gives CDR1 LNHDA, CDR2 SQIVND (reference sequence). There are 16 residues in the CDR3. V dropped 4 bases and J dropped 0; count of bases not matched to a gene: 6. The CDR3 DNA reads as TGTGCCAGTAGTAAAGCCGGGACAGGGTCTAACTATGGCTACACCTTC. Its translation: CASSKAGTGSNYGYTF.

Worth noting for this clonotype: The CDR3 ends on some other residue instead of the conserved phenylalanine or tryptophan, so this is likely a read error. CDR3 region: CASSQGQGDREQYL. In nucleotides, the CDR3 is TGCGCCAGCAGCCAAGGACAGGGGGACCGCGAGCAGTACCTC. This chain joins TRBV4-1 and TRBJ2-7, with 9 bases that match TRBD1. V was pared by 1 base and J by 6 bases, with 4 bases of the junction left unmatched. The CDR3 has 14 residues. Germline values: CDR1 MGHRA, CDR2 YSYEKL.

There are many counts of this clonotype. This chain uses TRBV27 with TRBJ1-2; 10 bases map to TRBD1. The CDR3 contains 15 residues. With V trimmed by 4 bases and J by 8 bases, 10 bases remained unmatched. Germline loops: CDR1 MNHEY, CDR2 SMNVEV (reference sequence). The CDR3 DNA reads as TGTGCCAGCAGTTGGGGGGACAGGGGAAGTCGAGGCTACACCTTC. Protein product: CASSWGDRGSRGYTF.

In this sample, this clonotype turned up many times. The chain employs TRBV24-1 and TRBJ2-3, with a possible D match to TRBD1 (5 bases). Trimming shortened V by 1 base and J by 1 base, and 5 bases separated the two germline ends. The CDR3 is 14 residues long. CDR1 is KGHDR and CDR2 is SFDVKD in the germline V gene. The CDR3 reads CATSDLQGTDTQYF. The CDR3 DNA sequence: TGTGCCACCAGTGATTTACAGGGCACAGATACGCAGTATTTT.

The chain has TRBV9 and TRBJ2-2, with TRBD1 matching over 11 bases. CDR3 size: 16 residues. The germline V gene has CDR1 SGDLS and CDR2 YYNGEE. V was pared by 2 bases and J by 2 bases, with 2 bases of the junction left unmatched. The CDR3 is CASSVGTGGNTGELFF. The CDR3 coding sequence is TGTGCCAGCAGCGTCGGGACAGGGGGTAACACCGGGGAGCTGTTTTTT.

This clonotype was observed many times. J is TRBJ2-5 and V is TRBV5-6; D is possibly TRBD2 (6 bases). The V end lost 0 bases, the J end lost 7 bases, and 13 bases lay between the germline ends. The CDR3 length is 14 residues. From germline, CDR1 is SGHDT and CDR2 YYEEEE. The CDR3 sequence: CASSLGGGRVTQYF. In DNA, the CDR3 is TGTGCCAGCAGCTTGGGTGGAGGGCGGGTGACCCAGTACTTC.

This clonotype was counted only a few times. The gene calls are TRBV11-2 and TRBJ2-1; D is unresolved. Trimming took 0 bases from V and 2 from J, leaving 11 bases between them. The CDR3 runs 16 residues. CDR1 and CDR2 from the germline V gene are SGHAT and FQNNGV. CDR3 bases: TGTGCCAGCAGCTTAGAAACAGCCCGAACCTACAATGAGCAGTTCTTC. It translates to CASSLETARTYNEQFF. Variable domain in full (rest from reference TRBV11-2 and TRBJ2-1): EAGVAQSPRYKIIEKRQSVAFWCNPISGHATLYWYQQILGQGPKLLIQFQNNGVVDDSQLPKDRFSAERLKGVDSTLKIQPAKLEDSAVYLCASSLETARTYNEQFFGPGTRLTVL.

This clonotype was recorded many times. J is TRBJ2-2 and V is TRBV20-1; the D is unclear. Germline loops: CDR1 DFQATT, CDR2 SNEGSKA (reference sequence). V lost 1 base and J lost 4, with 1 base in between. The CDR3 spans 11 residues. The CDR3 spells CSARGTGELFF. The CDR3 DNA reads as TGCAGTGCTAGAGGCACCGGGGAGCTGTTTTTT.